This TCR beta chain was sequenced in a study of shared clonotypes between healthy human individuals. Assay execution took place at the deep level. Genomic DNA from each subset was divided evenly over several immunoSEQ plates. Some clones are missing from TCRdb's copy, which holds only in-frame ones; the method was immunoSEQ multiplex PCR. The profile shows about 2.4 million clones, roughly 93% of them singletons. Study observations and caveats: Only blood was sampled; tissue repertoires likely differ. What limited the represented genetic and exposure-history diversity was the small number of donors.

The CDR3 is 15 amino acids. From germline, CDR1 is MNHEY and CDR2 SMNVEV (reference sequence). V gave up 6 bases and J gave up 4 bases; unmatched junction bases: 12. Of note for this clone: Its specificity is not known.

The clonotype originates from a man aged 18 to 29 in good health. Some clones in this sample may be carry-over from other donors' samples. The J gene is TRBJ2-7, the V gene TRBV27; TRBD1 matches at 7 bases. Sequenced sample: naive CD4+ T cells from PBMCs. Noted subset: CD45RA+ positively selected. In DNA form, the CDR3 reads TGTGCCAGCAGCCCTTCCCGGGACAGAGAGTACGAGCAGTACTTC. It codes for CASSPSRDREYEQYF.